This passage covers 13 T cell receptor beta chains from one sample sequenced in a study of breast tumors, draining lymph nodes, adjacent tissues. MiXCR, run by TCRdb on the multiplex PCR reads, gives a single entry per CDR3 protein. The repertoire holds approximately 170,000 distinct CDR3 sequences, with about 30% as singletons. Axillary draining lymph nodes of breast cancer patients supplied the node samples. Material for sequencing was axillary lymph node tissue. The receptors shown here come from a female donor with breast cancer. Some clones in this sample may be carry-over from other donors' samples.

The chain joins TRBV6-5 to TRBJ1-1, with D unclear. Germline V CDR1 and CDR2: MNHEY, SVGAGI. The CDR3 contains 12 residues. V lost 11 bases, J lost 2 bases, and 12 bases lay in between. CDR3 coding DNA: TGTGCCGTCGGATACCCTAACACTGAAGCTTTCTTT. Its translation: CAVGYPNTEAFF.

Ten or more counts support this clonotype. The CDR3: CASSIILLDTQYF. The CDR3 region has the DNA TGTGCCAGTAGTATAATACTGTTGGATACGCAGTATTTT. The chain couples TRBV19 to TRBJ2-3; D gene unclear. This CDR3 contains 13 residues. The germline V and J ends were trimmed by 2 bases and 6 bases, with 9 bases remaining between them. The germline V gene encodes CDR1 LNHDA and CDR2 SQIVND (reference sequence).

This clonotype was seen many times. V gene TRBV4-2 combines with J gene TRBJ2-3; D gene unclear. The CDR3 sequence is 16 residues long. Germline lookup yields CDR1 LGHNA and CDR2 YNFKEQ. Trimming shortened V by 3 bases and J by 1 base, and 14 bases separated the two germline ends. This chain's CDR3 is CASSQFLSVGTDTQYF. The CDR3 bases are TGTGCCAGCAGCCAGTTTCTTTCAGTGGGCACAGATACGCAGTATTTT.

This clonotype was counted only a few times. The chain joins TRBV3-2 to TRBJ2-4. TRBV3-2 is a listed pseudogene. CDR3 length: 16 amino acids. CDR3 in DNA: TGTGCCAGCAGCCAGGGTCAGAAATTAGCCAAAAACATTCAGTACTTC. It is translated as CASSQGQKLAKNIQYF.

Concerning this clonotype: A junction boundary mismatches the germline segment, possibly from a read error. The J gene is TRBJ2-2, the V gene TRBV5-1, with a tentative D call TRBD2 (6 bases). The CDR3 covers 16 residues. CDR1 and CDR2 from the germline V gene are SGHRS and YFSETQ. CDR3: CASSLARAGNTGGLFF. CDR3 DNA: TGCGCCAGCAGCTTGGCAAGGGCTGGAAACACCGGGGGGCTGTTTTTT.

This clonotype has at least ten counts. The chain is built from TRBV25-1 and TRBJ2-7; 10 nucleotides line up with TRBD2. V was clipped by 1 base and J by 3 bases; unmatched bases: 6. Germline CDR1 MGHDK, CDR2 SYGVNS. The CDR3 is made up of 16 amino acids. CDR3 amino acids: CASSELWTSGNYEQYF. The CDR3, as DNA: TGTGCCAGCAGTGAATTGTGGACTAGCGGAAACTACGAGCAGTACTTC.

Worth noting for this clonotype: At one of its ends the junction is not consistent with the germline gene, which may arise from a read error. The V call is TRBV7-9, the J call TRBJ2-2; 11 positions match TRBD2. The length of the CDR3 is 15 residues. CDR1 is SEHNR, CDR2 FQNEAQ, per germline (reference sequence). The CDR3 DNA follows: TGTGCCAGCAGCCTAGCGGGAGGCAACACCGGGGAGCTGTTTTTT. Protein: CASSLAGGNTGELFF.

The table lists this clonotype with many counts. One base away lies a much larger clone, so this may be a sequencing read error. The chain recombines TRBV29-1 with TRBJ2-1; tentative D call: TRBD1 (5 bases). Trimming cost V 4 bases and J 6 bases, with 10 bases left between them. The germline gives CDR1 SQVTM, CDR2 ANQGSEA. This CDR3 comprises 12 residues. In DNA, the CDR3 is TGCAGCGTTGGACAGAGCACCAATGAGCAGTTCTTC. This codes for CSVGQSTNEQFF.

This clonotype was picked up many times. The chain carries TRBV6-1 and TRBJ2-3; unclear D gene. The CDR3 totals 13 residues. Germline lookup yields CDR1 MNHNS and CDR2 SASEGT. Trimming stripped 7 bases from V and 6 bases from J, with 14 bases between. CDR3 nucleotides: TGTGCCAGCACTGGGCTAGGAACCGATACGCAGTATTTT. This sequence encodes CASTGLGTDTQYF.

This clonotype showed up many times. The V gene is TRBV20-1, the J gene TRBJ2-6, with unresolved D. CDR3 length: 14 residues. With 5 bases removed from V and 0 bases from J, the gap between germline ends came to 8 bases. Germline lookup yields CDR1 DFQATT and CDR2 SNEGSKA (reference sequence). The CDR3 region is CSAPDGSGANVLTF. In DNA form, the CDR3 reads TGCAGTGCTCCCGACGGCTCTGGGGCCAACGTCCTGACTTTC.

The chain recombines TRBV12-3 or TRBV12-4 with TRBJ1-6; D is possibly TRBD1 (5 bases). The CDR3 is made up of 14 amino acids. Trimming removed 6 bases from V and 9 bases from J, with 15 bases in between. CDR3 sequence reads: CASSFLAGGSPLHF. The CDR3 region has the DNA TGTGCCAGCAGCTTCCTAGCGGGGGGTTCACCCCTCCACTTT.

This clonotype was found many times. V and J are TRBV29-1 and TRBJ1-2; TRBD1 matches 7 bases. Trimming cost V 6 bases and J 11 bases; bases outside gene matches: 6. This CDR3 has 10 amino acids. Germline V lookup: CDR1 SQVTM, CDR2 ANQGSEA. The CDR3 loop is CSVGDSLYTF. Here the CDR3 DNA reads TGCAGCGTCGGGGACAGCCTATACACCTTC.

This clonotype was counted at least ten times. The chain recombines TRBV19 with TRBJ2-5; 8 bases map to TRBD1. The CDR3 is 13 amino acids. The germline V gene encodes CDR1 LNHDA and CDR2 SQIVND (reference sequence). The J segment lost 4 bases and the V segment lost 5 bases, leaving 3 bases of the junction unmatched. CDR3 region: CASSWTGIETQYF. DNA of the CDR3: TGTGCCAGTAGTTGGACAGGGATAGAGACCCAGTACTTC.